A single sample is the source of the 8 T cell receptor beta chains below, sequenced in a study of cytotoxic CD8 clonotypes in ibrutinib-treated CLL. Produced via immunoSEQ multiplex PCR; TCRdb's table is partial and in-frame only. The table shows more than 200,000 clones, with more than 65% occurring only once. Sequenced here: PBMCs, sampled after 12 months of ibrutinib treatment. Every receptor here comes from a human donor with chronic lymphocytic leukemia.

This clone has a single count. The CDR3 spells CATSRDSLTQYF. The CDR3 DNA reads as TGTGCCACCAGCAGAGACAGTCTGACGCAGTATTTT. The genes are TRBV15 and TRBJ2-3; unclear D gene. The V gene lost 0 bases and the J gene lost 9 bases, with 7 bases spanning the gap. Germline V lookup: CDR1 LNHNV, CDR2 YYDKDF (reference sequence). The CDR3 is made up of 12 amino acids.

This sequence joins TRBV9 and TRBJ1-1; possibly TRBD1 for D (6 bases). V was pared by 4 bases and J by 3 bases, with 13 bases between. CDR3 length equals 14 residues. Per the germline V gene, CDR1 is SGDLS and CDR2 is YYNGEE. The CDR3 DNA is TGTGCCAGCAGCCCTTCTACAGGGTACACTGAAGCTTTCTTT. Translation: CASSPSTGYTEAFF.

The rearrangement links TRBV11-2 to TRBJ2-5; D is perhaps TRBD1 or TRBD2 (5 bases each). Germline V gene lookup returns CDR1 SGHAT and CDR2 FQNNGV. There are 14 residues in the CDR3. The V end was cut by 4 bases, the J end by 4 bases, with 13 bases between. In DNA, the CDR3 is TGTGCCAGCAGCTCCGGGACCCTAGGAGAGACCCAGTACTTC. Translation: CASSSGTLGETQYF. Full variable domain (missing parts from reference TRBV11-2 and TRBJ2-5): EAGVAQSPRYKIIEKRQSVAFWCNPISGHATLYWYQQILGQGPKLLIQFQNNGVVDDSQLPKDRFSAERLKGVDSTLKIQPAKLEDSAVYLCASSSGTLGETQYFGPGTRLLVL.

This chain links TRBV9 with TRBJ2-3; 10 bases are shared with TRBD2. The CDR3 is 20 residues long. V shed 0 bases and J 4 bases; nucleotides not matched to a gene: 17. Germline lookup yields CDR1 SGDLS and CDR2 YYNGEE. CDR3 sequence reads: CASSVATGPGLANDPDTQYF. In DNA form, the CDR3 reads TGTGCCAGCAGCGTAGCTACGGGACCGGGACTAGCGAACGATCCAGATACGCAGTATTTT.

About this clone: At the DNA level, this CDR3 is encoded by other sequences in the same sample as well. The CDR3 nucleotides read TGTGCCAGCAGGAAGACGGACAATCAGCCCCAGCATTTT. Amino acid sequence: CASRKTDNQPQHF. This sequence joins TRBV27 and TRBJ1-5; D gene ambiguous. The CDR3 has 13 amino acids. The germline V and J ends were trimmed by 6 bases and 3 bases, with 9 bases remaining between them. Germline V CDR1 and CDR2: MNHEY, SMNVEV (reference sequence).

This clone is a singleton in its sample. The chain has TRBV18 and TRBJ2-2; 7 positions agree with TRBD1. Germline-derived CDR1 and CDR2 are KGHSH and LQKENI. J gave up 1 base and V 11 bases, and 7 bases lay outside the gene matches. The CDR3 runs to 14 residues. The CDR3 reads CAGAGTVNTGELFF. CDR3 in DNA: TGTGCCGGAGCCGGGACAGTGAACACCGGGGAGCTGTTTTTT.

The chain couples TRBV2 to TRBJ2-7, with a tentative D call TRBD1 (6 bases). V was pared by 2 bases and J by 0 bases, with 8 bases between. CDR1 is SNHLY and CDR2 is FYNNEI in the germline V gene. CDR3 length: 14 residues. For the CDR3, the DNA is TGTGCCAGCAGTGAATGGGACACCTCCTACGAGCAGTACTTC. Protein: CASSEWDTSYEQYF.

This clone was found once. V usage is TRBV14 and J usage is TRBJ1-6; D is unclear. CDR1 is SGHDN, CDR2 FVKESK, per germline. The CDR3 covers 13 residues. V lost 0 bases and J lost 9, with 6 bases in between. As DNA, the CDR3 is TGTGCCAGCAGCCAAGATCTCGGTTCACCCCTCCACTTT. This sequence encodes CASSQDLGSPLHF.